A single T cell receptor beta chain is shown here with its context. No cognate antigen has been identified for it. No clone much larger than this one lies a single base away; base qualities are absent. This specimen comes from a study of identifying expanded T cells in peripheral blood (dated by TCRdb to between 2018 and 2021). About the study as a whole: Four technical replicates, made by sequencing separate aliquots from the same pool of genomic DNA, were compared pairwise. Paper-wide results and their limitations: The beta-binomial model significantly reduced the number of clones called differentially abundant and the false-positive rate across all healthy-donor time intervals. The authors expected that over much longer intervals, such as months to years, biological variance in healthy repertoires might increase even further. Variance in clone template counts between roughly two-week samples significantly increased with total template count across all healthy donors. About 1.3 differentially abundant clones were flagged by the binomial model between technical replicates, whereas about 16 and 20 were flagged over two weeks and four weeks, respectively.

No immune events such as infections were documented for the healthy donors during the collection period. To calibrate time-dependent variance in a beta-binomial model of T-cell clone differential abundance, blood repertoires from healthy donors were used as a training cohort. There were roughly 10 healthy donors in the training cohort, of whom 3 were female and 7 were male. On average the donors were 43 years old, and their ages spanned about 25 to 64 years. Whole blood was collected from each healthy donor at three time points spaced roughly two weeks apart and obtained from a commercial supplier. For immunosequencing, genomic DNA was extracted from unsorted whole blood. The germline V gene specifies SGHTA as CDR1 and FQGNSA as CDR2. For this chain, trimming is 2 bases at the V end and 2 bases at the J end, and the number of junction bases without a gene match is 6. CDR3 length: 15 amino acids, cysteine to phenylalanine. Just CDR3 DNA is preserved here, 45 bases in frame from base 1.

The immunoSEQ Assay, which uses bias-controlled multiplex PCR amplification of genomic DNA, was used to profile TCRbeta CDR3 regions. Per the source publication's procedure: To quantify the absolute abundance of each unique TCRbeta CDR3 region, the sequences were collapsed and filtered. Differential abundance was assessed using a binomial (Fisher-equivalent) model and a beta-binomial model in which time-dependent variance fitted from healthy donors was added. Clones with fewer than 5 combined templates were excluded, and clones with Benjamini-Hochberg FDR below 0.01 were called differentially abundant. Using the form v = (b*log(k)+a)^2, the beta-binomial variance was modeled as a function of the total template count across the two samples. TCRdb took this table from immuneACCESS and kept in-frame rearrangements with V and J called. Such tables lack part of the clones; where checked against another copy, unresolved V genes explain under half of the gap, and the rest is unexplained. The D gene and trimming were derived from the DNA, and the V and J assignments and clone size from that table. This sample lists 83,000 or so clones; about nine tenths were detected once. Approximately 3.9% of the sample is held by the ten biggest clonotypes.

The TCR originated in a person between 18 and 70 years old in good health. The specimen sequenced was blood. The chain was built from TRBV7-2 and TRBJ2-7; 7 nucleotides in the junction match TRBD2. CDR3 sequence: CASSLIPGRTYEQYF. At the DNA level, the sequence is TGTGCCAGCAGCTTAATTCCCGGGAGGACCTACGAGCAGTACTTC.